This TCR beta chain was sequenced in a study of human T cells and chemical hapten exposure. Study-wide background: Reading of the patch tests, which applied 0.01% DPC to the upper back, occurred at 6 days.

This clonotype was recorded once. Its antigen is currently unknown. Study-level results: PT1 expanded TCR counts and patch test score correlated positively. There was no change with DPC sensitization in TCRs above 1 in 1000 frequency.

TCRdb re-called the RACE reads through MiXCR, storing one row per CDR3 protein. Of about 120,000 distinct CDR3 sequences listed, roughly an eighth are singletons. Time point defined: patch test 1, 2 weeks after DPC sensitization. Treatment indicated: therapeutic diphenylcyclopropenone sensitization with weekly scalp DPC. The sample was whole blood, taken in connection with sensitization to the hapten diphenylcyclopropenone (DPC). The sequence derives from a man in his late teens or twenties with alopecia areata. Some clones in this sample may be carry-over from other donors' samples.

The CDR3 bases are TGTGCTAGTGGTTTGTGGGCCGGGACAAATTCCTACGAGCAGTACTTC. Protein sequence: CASGLWAGTNSYEQYF. This chain uses TRBV12-5 with TRBJ2-7, with D possibly TRBD1 on 6 matching bases. This CDR3 region has 16 residues. V was clipped by 2 bases and J by 1 base, with 15 bases between them. Germline lookup yields CDR1 LGHNT and CDR2 FRNRAP.